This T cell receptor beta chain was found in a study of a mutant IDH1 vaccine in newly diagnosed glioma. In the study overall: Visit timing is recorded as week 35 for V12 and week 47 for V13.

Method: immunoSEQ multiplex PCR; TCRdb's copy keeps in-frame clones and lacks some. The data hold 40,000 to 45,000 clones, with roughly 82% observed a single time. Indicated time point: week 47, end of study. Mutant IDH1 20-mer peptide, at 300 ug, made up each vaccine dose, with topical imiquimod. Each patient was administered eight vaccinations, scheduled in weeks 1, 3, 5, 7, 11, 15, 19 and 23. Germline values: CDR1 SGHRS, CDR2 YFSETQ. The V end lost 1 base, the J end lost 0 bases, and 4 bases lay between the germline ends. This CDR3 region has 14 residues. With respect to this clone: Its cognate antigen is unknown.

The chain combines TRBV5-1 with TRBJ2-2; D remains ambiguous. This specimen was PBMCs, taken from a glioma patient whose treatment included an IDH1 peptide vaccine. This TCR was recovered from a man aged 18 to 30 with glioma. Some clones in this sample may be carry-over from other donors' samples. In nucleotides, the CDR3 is TGCGCCAGCAGCTTGCTCCCGAACACCGGGGAGCTGTTTTTT. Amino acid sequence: CASSLLPNTGELFF.